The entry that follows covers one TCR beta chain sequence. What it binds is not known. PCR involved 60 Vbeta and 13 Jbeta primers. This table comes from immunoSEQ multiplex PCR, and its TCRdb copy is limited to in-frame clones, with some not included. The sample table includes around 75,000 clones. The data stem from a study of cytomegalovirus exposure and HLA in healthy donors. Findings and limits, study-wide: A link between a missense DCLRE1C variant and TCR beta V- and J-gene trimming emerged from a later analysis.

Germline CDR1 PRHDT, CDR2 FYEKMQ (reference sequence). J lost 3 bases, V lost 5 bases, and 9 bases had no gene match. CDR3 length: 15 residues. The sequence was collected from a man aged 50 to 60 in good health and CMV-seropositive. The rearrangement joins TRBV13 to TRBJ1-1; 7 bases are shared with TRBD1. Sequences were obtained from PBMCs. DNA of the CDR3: TGTGCCAGCAGCCCGAGACCTGACAGGGACACTGAAGCTTTCTTT. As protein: CASSPRPDRDTEAFF.